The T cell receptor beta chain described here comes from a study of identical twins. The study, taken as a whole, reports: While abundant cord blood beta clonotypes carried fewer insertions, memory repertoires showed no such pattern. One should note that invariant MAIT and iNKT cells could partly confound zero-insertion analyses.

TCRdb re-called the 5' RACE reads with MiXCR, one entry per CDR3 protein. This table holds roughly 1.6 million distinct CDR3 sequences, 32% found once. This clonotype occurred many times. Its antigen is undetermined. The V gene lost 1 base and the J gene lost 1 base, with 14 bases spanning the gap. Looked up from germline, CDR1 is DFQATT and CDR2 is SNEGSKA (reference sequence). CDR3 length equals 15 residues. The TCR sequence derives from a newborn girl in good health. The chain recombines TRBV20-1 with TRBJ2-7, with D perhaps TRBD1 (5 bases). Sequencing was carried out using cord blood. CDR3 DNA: TGCAGTGCTAGAGTCCAGGGTTTCCCATCCTACGAGCAGTACTTC. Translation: CSARVQGFPSYEQYF.